Below, one T cell receptor beta chain is given with its context. Its antigen is unknown. Qualities for individual bases were not recorded, and no much larger clone is one base off. In total, more than 500 healthy bone marrow donors made up the cohort. At the time of sampling, all cohort members were nominally healthy, though unrecorded immune exposures were likely present. The donor was CMV seronegative and was included in the group of several hundred seronegative cohort members. Every donor gave a peripheral blood sample, and the peripheral blood mononuclear cells from that sample were used for TCR beta sequencing. Genomic DNA was extracted from the blood cell samples with the Qiagen DNeasy Blood Extraction Kit. These data come from a study of cytomegalovirus exposure and HLA in healthy donors (dated by TCRdb to about 2017). Looking at the study overall: An earlier analysis of 587 of the donors reported 276 Gb of sequence data and 100 million to 120 million unique TCR beta sequences obtained from approximately 180 million T cells. An early release that covered approximately 600 HLA-typed donors contained about 300 gigabases of sequencing data and approximately 85 million unique TCR sequences. The genetic ancestry cluster associated with self-reported Caucasian donors included roughly 84% of the roughly 400 genotyped donors. The study aimed to test whether cataloging public T cell receptors could reveal signatures of past pathogen exposure. Using immunosequencing, the study profiled T cell repertoires from 666 subjects and related those repertoires to cytomegalovirus serostatus. A separate validation cohort of approximately 130 different subjects was used in addition to the roughly 670-subject first cohort. To predict cytomegalovirus infection status, the study brought together high-throughput TCR immunosequencing, statistical association of individual TCRs with disease status, and machine learning. To study patterns of TCR occurrence, a later analysis re-analyzed previously published TCR beta repertoires from just over 650 donors and added high-resolution HLA genotyping. Rather than using new phenotypic data, the later analysis identified candidate immune exposures from TCR beta sequences and from how often those sequences occurred across donors. An earlier analysis of around 580 of the donors used high-throughput TCR beta sequencing to judge whether each TCR beta V gene segment behaved as functional or pseudogenic. Donor age, sex, ethnicity and CMV serostatus were collected together with the repertoire data. In a later genetic analysis, genome-wide SNP genotypes for about three fifths of the roughly 670 donors were used, and that subset was treated as a discovery cohort. All discovery cohort repertoires had been generated on a single sequencing platform. Class I and class II HLA loci were covered by the typing at four-digit resolution. Typing coverage differed by locus: A, B, C, DRB1 and DQB1 were typed in about 620-630 donors, DQA1 in roughly 510, DPA1 in over 600, and DPB1 in 472. Four or five DR-DQ haplotypes were handled as single units for association and clustering, since linkage in the cohort was strong. On average, 235,054 unique TCR beta nucleotide sequences were sequenced per donor among 398 genotyped donors of the cohort, with around 19% of those sequences being non-productive. Beyond this particular receptor, the publication reports: In this cohort, only TCR beta chains were sequenced, and detectable features were limited by the absence of alpha or paired-chain data. Across donors, most TCR sequences were observed very rarely, whereas some public TCRs were present in many individuals. A later genetic analysis reported fewer N-insertions in productive TCRs among donors in an Asian-associated ancestry cluster than the roughly 690-donor mean. The authors suggested that the approach could potentially be generalized to other disease states and immunological phenotypes. A few of the identified cytomegalovirus-associated TCR beta chains were confirmed in vitro to be specific for cytomegalovirus antigens. The 87-base-pair reads could not distinguish some IMGT-functional V segments, including TRBV6-2 and TRBV6-3, so those segments were excluded. A later analysis associated about 17,000 TCR beta sequences with specific HLA alleles at a false discovery rate of 0.05. A later genetic analysis associated a missense DCLRE1C variant with V-gene and J-gene trimming of TCR beta chains, and an independent cohort replicated the association. An earlier analysis of 450 to 750 of the donors showed that most TCR beta V segments appeared in productive rearrangements either about 90% or about 30% of the time, which broadly matched IMGT annotations. Because counts were too low, more than 15 rarely observed V segments, including chromosome 9 orphons, were excluded from the earlier analysis of around 640 of the donors. In the study, roughly 160 TCR beta chains were listed as associated with cytomegalovirus. A later analysis found that TCR association rates varied across HLA loci, with DRB1 alleles showing the most associated TCRs and HLA-C alleles the fewest. HLA typing was unavailable for some donors at each locus, so association tests used only the typed subset. A later analysis found that most CMV-associated TCR beta chains appeared HLA-restricted, with HLA associations seemingly driven largely by CMV exposure. Linkage disequilibrium might explain the correlated functional status among segregating V segments, but an unknown experimental factor could not be ruled out. Strong co-occurrence of HLA alleles, especially DR and DQ, made assigning TCR associations to individual alleles difficult. A later analysis reported that several top co-occurrence clusters appeared linked to parvovirus B19, influenza, CMV and Epstein-Barr virus. In a later analysis, HLA-associated TCR beta chains were found to be more clonally expanded and to have lower generation probabilities than equally common non-associated chains. The presence/absence analyses assumed that sequencing depth was roughly uniform across donors, and that assumption may not be true. In both the original and validation cohorts, the classifier was reported to diagnose cytomegalovirus status with high specificity and sensitivity. A group of highly shared sequence variants was considered likely to be a technical artifact of the sequencing pipeline. Immune exposure information for the cohort was limited to CMV serostatus. A further reported finding was that TCR beta sequences accurately predicted the HLA-A and HLA-B alleles for most subjects in the first cohort.

The library was obtained by the immunoSEQ multiplex PCR assay. The multiplex PCR relied on a mix of 60 forward primers for TCR Vbeta segments and 13 reverse primers for TCR Jbeta segments. The CDR3 region of rearranged TCR beta genes was amplified from genomic DNA by a multiplex PCR assay. The Illumina HiSeq System was used to sequence the amplified TCR beta libraries as 87-base-pair reads. Regarding the original processing steps: In a later analysis, 80 million or so unique TCR beta chains were counted across the 690 or so repertoires, and roughly 10 million of these chains were shared by at least two donors. To remove PCR and sequencing errors, raw reads were error-corrected and collapsed into unique sequences using a nearest-neighbor algorithm that merged closely related sequences. To assign V, D and J gene segments, CDR3 sequences were aligned to IMGT reference sequences. For a sequence to be retained, a match of at least six nucleotides was required to both a V gene segment and a J gene segment. A rearrangement was called productive if the CDR3 had no stop codons and remained in frame with V and J, and every other rearrangement was called non-productive. Following IMGT convention, CDR3 was defined as the stretch from the second conserved V-encoded cysteine up to the conserved J-encoded phenylalanine. The earlier analysis of about 530 of the donors excluded any sequence lacking an unambiguous match to a single V gene segment. An earlier analysis of around 600 of the donors classified V segments as functional when productive rearrangements were above 56.7% and as segregating when the standard deviation between donors was above 5%. To diagnose cytomegalovirus status from the catalog of TCR beta chain sequences, a statistical classification framework was built. A later analysis assigned V and J genes by comparing TCR nucleotide sequences with IMGT/GENE-DB human TR gene sequences. The TCRdist pipeline was used in a later analysis to assign CDR3 sequences and most-parsimonious VDJ recombination scenarios. In a later analysis, every TCR beta chain was defined by the combination of its CDR3 amino acid sequence and its V-gene family, and reads without a unique V-gene family were dropped. In a later analysis, several hundred highly shared, low-generation-probability nucleotide sequences were removed to address suspected cross-contamination and a sequencing artifact. In a later analysis, a clonal expansion index was calculated for each public chain from normalized within-repertoire ranks of inferred template counts. In a later analysis, generation probabilities were computed using a VDJ recombination model fitted to out-of-frame rearrangements, and the results were checked against IGoR. In a later analysis, TCR-TCR, TCR-HLA and TCR-CMV co-occurrence was scored with hypergeometric tests, and a repertoire-size bias correction was applied to TCR pairs. False discovery rates were estimated in a later analysis by permuting HLA or CMV assignments 20 times. A later analysis grouped co-occurring TCRs with DBSCAN, adding TCRdist sequence similarity when clustering within HLA-allele-positive subsets. Repertoires with fewer than 30,000 or more than 120,000 public chains were left out of co-occurrence clustering, as were several repertoires with anomalous nucleotide sharing. What TCRdb holds here is the immuneACCESS table cut down to in-frame rearrangements. Part of the clones is not present; checked against another copy, under half of the missing clones reflect an unresolved V gene, and the others are unexplained. V, J and clone size derive from that table, while D and trimming were established from the DNA sequence. Recorded for this sample are 130,000 to 150,000 clones; approximately 78% of them occurred a single time. The ten biggest clones cover 2.5% to 3% of the sample.

V trim: 6 bases; J trim: 2 bases; unmatched bases: 9. The CDR3 sequence holds 17 residues, the cysteine and phenylalanine included. Only the CDR3 DNA stays, 51 bases, in frame from base 1. CDR1 and CDR2 (LNHDA, SQIVND) derive from the germline V gene (reference sequence). This clonotype was obtained from a female donor in good health and CMV-seronegative. This chain is built from TRBV19 and TRBJ2-3; a stretch of 12 junction bases matches TRBD2. The sample consisted of PBMCs. The DNA sequence follows: TGTGCCAGTAGGAGGCTAGCGGGGGGGAGATCCACAGATACGCAGTATTTT. Its protein reads: CASRRLAGGRSTDTQYF.